This T cell receptor (beta chain) is drawn from a study of vaccination and CD4 T cells after COVID-19. Study overall: Post-vaccine sample collection happened at a median of around 77 days after dose two, ranging 14 to 241. As a positive control, some control cultures were given a CEFX pool, while others were given an HIV-1 Nef pool or no peptide. Overall study results and limits: Looking at convalescent patients, 304 of their 307 vaccine-specific clones were spike mono-reactive.

To note about this clonotype: No antigen is known for it.

Looked up from germline, CDR1 is MNHNS and CDR2 is SASEGT. This CDR3 is 13 amino acids long. Trimming took 7 bases from V and 8 from J, leaving 12 bases between them. Scientists ran DNA taken from cultured CD4+ T cells through the Oncomine TCR Beta short-read assay for sequencing. TCRdb processed the PCR reads anew with MiXCR; each CDR3 protein has one entry. The sample consists of about 15,000 distinct CDR3 sequences, around 50% of them appearing once. Indicated treatment: roughly 11-day PBMC culture with coronavirus spike peptide pools or control peptides (ViraFEST assay). Replacement of half the medium with fresh IL-2 medium took place on days 3 and 7.

This TCR derives from a human donor with COVID-19. The specimen comprised cultured CD4+ T cells from blood, sampled after SARS-CoV-2 vaccination. The chain couples TRBV6-1 to TRBJ1-6; D is unresolved. The CDR3 DNA reads as TGTGCCAGCATAGGCCCGGGTGATTCACCCCTCCACTTT. This sequence encodes CASIGPGDSPLHF.